This note documents a single TCR beta chain sequence. Its cognate antigen is unknown. These data are taken from a study of cytomegalovirus exposure and HLA in healthy donors. Regarding the study as a whole: Several of the most significant clusters were apparently associated with common viral pathogens in a later analysis. CMV serostatus was the only immune exposure information that was available. Later analysis indicated greater clonal expansion among HLA-associated TCR beta chains than among equally common other chains. After further analysis at a later stage, 17,000 or so TCR beta sequences were associated with HLA alleles at 0.05 false discovery rate.

Trimming at V came to 4 bases and at J to 4 bases, leaving 6 bases not matched to a gene. This CDR3 contains 15 residues. Germline V gene lookup returns CDR1 MNHEY and CDR2 SMNVEV (reference sequence). Vbeta (60) and Jbeta (13) primers were used in the PCR. Produced via immunoSEQ multiplex PCR; TCRdb's table is partial and in-frame only. The table has about 200,000 clones, 80% to 90% seen once. The receptor's source is a man younger than 45 in good health and CMV-seronegative. Sequenced sample: PBMCs. The V and J genes are TRBV27 and TRBJ2-5; 10 nucleotides align to TRBD2. DNA of the CDR3: TGTGCCAGCAGTTGGTCGAGCGGGAGGGTAGAGACCCAGTACTTC. Translating it yields CASSWSSGRVETQYF.